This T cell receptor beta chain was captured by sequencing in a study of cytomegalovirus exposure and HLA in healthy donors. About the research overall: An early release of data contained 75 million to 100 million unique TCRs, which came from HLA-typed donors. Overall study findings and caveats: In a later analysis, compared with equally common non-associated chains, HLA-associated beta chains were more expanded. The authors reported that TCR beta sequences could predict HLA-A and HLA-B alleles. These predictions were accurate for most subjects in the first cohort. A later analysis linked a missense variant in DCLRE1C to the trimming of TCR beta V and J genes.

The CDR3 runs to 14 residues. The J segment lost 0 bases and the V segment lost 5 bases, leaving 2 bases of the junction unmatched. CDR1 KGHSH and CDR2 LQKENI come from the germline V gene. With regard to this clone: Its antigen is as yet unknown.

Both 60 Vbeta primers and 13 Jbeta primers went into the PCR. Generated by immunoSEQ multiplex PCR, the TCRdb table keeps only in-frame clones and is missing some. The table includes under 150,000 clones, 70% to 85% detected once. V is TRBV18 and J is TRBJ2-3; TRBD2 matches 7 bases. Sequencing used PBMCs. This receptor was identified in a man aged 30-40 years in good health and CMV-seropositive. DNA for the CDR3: TGTGCCAGCTCAGGGACTACTAGCACAGATACGCAGTATTTT. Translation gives CASSGTTSTDTQYF.